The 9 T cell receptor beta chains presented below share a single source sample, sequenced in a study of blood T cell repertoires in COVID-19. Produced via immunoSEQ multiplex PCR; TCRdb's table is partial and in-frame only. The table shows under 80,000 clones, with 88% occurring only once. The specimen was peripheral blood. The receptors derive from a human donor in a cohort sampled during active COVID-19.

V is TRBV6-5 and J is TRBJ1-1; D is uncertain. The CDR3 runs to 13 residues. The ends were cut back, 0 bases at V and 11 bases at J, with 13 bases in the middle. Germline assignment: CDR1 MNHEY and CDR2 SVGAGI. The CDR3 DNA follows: TGTGCCAGCAGTTACTCAAAAAACAACCCGGCTTTCTTT. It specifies CASSYSKNNPAFF.

The CDR3 loop is CASSPPSGTGNEQFF. Here the CDR3 DNA reads TGTGCCAGCAGCCCTCCCAGCGGGACGGGGAATGAGCAGTTCTTC. The J gene is TRBJ2-1, the V gene TRBV9; 7 nucleotides align to TRBD2. The CDR3 contains 15 residues. Germline CDR1 and CDR2: SGDLS and YYNGEE. The V gene end was trimmed by 4 bases and the J gene end by 7 bases; junction bases not matched to a gene: 11.

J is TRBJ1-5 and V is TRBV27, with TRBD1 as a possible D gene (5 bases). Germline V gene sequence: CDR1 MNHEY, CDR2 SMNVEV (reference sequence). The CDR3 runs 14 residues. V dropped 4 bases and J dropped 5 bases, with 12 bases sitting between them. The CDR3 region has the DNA TGTGCCAGCAGTTGGAGGGGTGGTGATCAGCCCCAGCATTTT. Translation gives CASSWRGGDQPQHF.

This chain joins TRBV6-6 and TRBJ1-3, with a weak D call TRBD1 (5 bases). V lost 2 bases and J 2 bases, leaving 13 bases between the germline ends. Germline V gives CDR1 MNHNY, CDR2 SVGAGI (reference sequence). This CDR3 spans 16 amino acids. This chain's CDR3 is CASSYQGEVAGNTIYF. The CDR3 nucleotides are TGTGCCAGCAGTTACCAAGGGGAAGTAGCTGGAAACACCATATATTTT.

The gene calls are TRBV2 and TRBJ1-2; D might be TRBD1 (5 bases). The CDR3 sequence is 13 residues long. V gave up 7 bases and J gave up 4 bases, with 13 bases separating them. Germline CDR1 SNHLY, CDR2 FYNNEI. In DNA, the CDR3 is TGTGCCAGCACCGGGACTCTCCTCTATGGCTACACCTTC. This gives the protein CASTGTLLYGYTF. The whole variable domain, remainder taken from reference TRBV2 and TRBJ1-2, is EPEVTQTPSHQVTQMGQEVILRCVPISNHLYFYWYRQILGQKVEFLVSFYNNEISEKSEIFDDQFSVERPDGSNFTLKIRSTKLEDSAMYFCASTGTLLYGYTFGSGTRLTVV.

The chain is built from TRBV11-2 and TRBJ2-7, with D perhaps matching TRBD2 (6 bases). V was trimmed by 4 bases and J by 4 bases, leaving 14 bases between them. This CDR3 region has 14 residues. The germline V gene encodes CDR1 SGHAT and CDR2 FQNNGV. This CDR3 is CASSWSGGMYEQYF. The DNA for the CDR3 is TGTGCCAGCAGCTGGTCTGGCGGGATGTACGAGCAGTACTTC.

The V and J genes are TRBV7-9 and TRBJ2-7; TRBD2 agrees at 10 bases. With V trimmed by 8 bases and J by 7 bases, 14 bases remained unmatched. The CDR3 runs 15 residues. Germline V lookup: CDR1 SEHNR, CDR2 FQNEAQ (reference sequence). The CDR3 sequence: CASQRGLAGAQEQYF. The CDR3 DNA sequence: TGTGCCAGCCAGCGCGGGCTAGCGGGAGCCCAGGAGCAGTACTTC.

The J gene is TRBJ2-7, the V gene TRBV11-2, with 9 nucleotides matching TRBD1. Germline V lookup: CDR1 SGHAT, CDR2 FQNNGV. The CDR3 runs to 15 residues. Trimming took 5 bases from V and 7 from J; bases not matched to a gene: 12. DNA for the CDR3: TGTGCCAGCAGCCGAGACAGGGGGGACTTCTGGGAGCAGTACGTC. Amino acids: CASSRDRGDFWEQYV.

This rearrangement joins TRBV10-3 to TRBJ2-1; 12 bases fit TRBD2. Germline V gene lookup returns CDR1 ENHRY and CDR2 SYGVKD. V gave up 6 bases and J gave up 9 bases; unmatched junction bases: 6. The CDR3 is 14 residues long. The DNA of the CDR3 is TGTGCCATCAGGCGACTAGCGGGAGAGGTTGAGCAGTTCTTC. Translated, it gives CAIRRLAGEVEQFF.